This T cell receptor (beta chain) came from a study of GPR56 and killer-like receptors on CD4 memory cells (dated by TCRdb to between 2018 and 2021). Study-wide context: The study proposed that progressive acquisition of KLRB1, KLRG1, GPR56 and then KLRF1 marks human CD4+ memory T-cell differentiation and cytokine production potential. The healthy blood donors were described in the study as age-matched to the liver disease patients, whose median age was approximately 68 years. General study outcomes and caveats: The clones that dominated late populations 4 and 5 were also present in early populations 1 and 2, and the authors interpreted this finding as evidence for linear differentiation. Clonal frequency was low in the marker-negative population and rose progressively along the proposed pathway, while TCRbeta diversity fell correspondingly. Rather than covering full repertoires, the diversity and similarity analyses were limited to the 100 most expanded clones in each population. Overlap of TCR repertoires was observed especially between the late populations 4 and 5, and partly population 3.

From the germline V gene (reference sequence), CDR1 is DFQATT and CDR2 is SNEGSKA. The CDR3, from cysteine to phenylalanine, totals 18 residues. No DNA is given. Sequenced using an Illumina HiSeq 2500. The recombined TCRbeta locus was amplified by a previously published PCR protocol to build sequencing libraries. The source study handled its data this way. Any read whose average quality score fell below 30 was discarded, and IMSEQ was used to process the reads that remained. Each clonotype was defined by Vbeta gene, Jbeta gene and CDR3 amino acid sequence. Repertoire overlap between populations was quantified with the Morisita-Horn index computed on the top 100 expanded clones. Renyi diversity profiles, calculated on the top 100 expanded clones, were used to assess clonal diversity. Reads reprocessed by TCRdb are summarized as one entry per CDR3 protein sequence, and DNA is absent. The V and J calls, along with clone size, are taken from TCRdb and not from the paper's own processing. This sample's table contains about 2,200 distinct CDR3 sequences. The leading ten clones occupy roughly 5.6% of the sample.

Before TCRbeta sequencing, fluorescence-activated cell sorting was used to enrich five KLR/GPR56-defined CD4+ populations. To test a linear memory differentiation pathway, TCRbeta repertoires were sequenced from five CD4+ T-cell subsets defined by expression of KLRB1, KLRG1, GPR56 and KLRF1. TCR-sequenced cells came from peripheral blood of healthy control individuals, reported as five donors in the TCRbeta analysis figure. Heparinized peripheral blood was collected, and every sample was processed within one hour of retrieval. To isolate peripheral blood mononuclear cells, blood was diluted 1:2 in PBS and put through Biocoll density gradient centrifugation at room temperature. Before flow sorting, CD4+ T cells were magnetically enriched from freshly isolated PBMCs using anti-CD4 MicroBeads. A BD FACSAria II was used to sort CD4+ T cells enriched from PBMCs of healthy donors according to marker expression. For surface staining, the researchers used Miltenyi Biotec antibodies: anti-KLRB1 clone 191B8, anti-KLRF1 clone 4A4.D10 and anti-KLRG1 clone REA261.

On this clonotype itself: Its antigen specificity is not known.

In this chain, TRBV20-1 is recombined with TRBJ2-4; TCRdb lists TRBD2, though no DNA is available to test this call. This receptor was taken from a human donor in good health. The source material was memory CD4+ T cells from blood. The CDR3 protein sequence reads: CSARPPGLASGHKNIQYF.